This TCR beta chain was recorded in a study of T cells in Graves' hyperthyroidism and ophthalmopathy. Across the whole study: At the time of initial diagnosis and before any treatment, peripheral blood was collected. Findings of the study overall: Most expanded thyroid clonotypes above 0.001 also appeared in blood. The model anticipated ophthalmopathy a median about six months pre-onset.

The ends were cut back, 6 bases at V and 0 bases at J, with 20 bases in the middle. Germline V lookup: CDR1 DFQATT, CDR2 SNEGSKA (reference sequence). The CDR3 covers 16 residues. Cells are PBMCs isolated from around 9.4 ml of fresh blood. Amplified TCR beta CDR3 regions derived from RNA transcripts. Using the HTBI primer set, a first-round RT-PCR was run on the TCR CDR3. MiXCR was run by TCRdb on the multiplex PCR reads, yielding one entry per CDR3 protein. The sample consists of about 640,000 distinct CDR3 sequences, around 20% of them appearing once. This clonotype was found a few times. Its cognate antigen is unknown.

This chain connects TRBV20-1 to TRBJ1-1; possible D gene TRBD1, 6 bases. Source material: blood. The receptor was derived from a man under 40 with Graves' ophthalmopathy. CDR3 protein: CSAVGGVSGMNTEAFF. CDR3 nucleotide sequence: TGCAGTGCCGTAGGGGGGGTCAGCGGTATGAACACTGAAGCTTTCTTT.